This T cell receptor beta chain was captured by sequencing in a study of T cells in localized non-small cell lung cancer. Profiling relied on immunoSEQ multiplex PCR, and the TCRdb table lists in-frame clones only, not all of them. This repertoire shows 100,000 or so clones, just over 90% found once; its top ten account for 4.1%. CDR1 MNHEY and CDR2 SMNVEV come from the germline V gene (reference sequence). V dropped 0 bases and J dropped 4 bases, with 9 bases sitting between them. This CDR3 contains 14 residues. About this clone itself: The same CDR3 can be traced to other DNA sequences in this sample.

The TCR comes from a woman between 35 and 70 years old with stage II squamous cell lung carcinoma. The sample was PBMCs, taken before any cancer treatment. The chain couples TRBV27 to TRBJ1-2, with D perhaps matching TRBD1 (6 bases). In DNA, the CDR3 is TGTGCCAGCAGTTTATCGCAGGGGTCCTATGGCTACACCTTC. This sequence encodes CASSLSQGSYGYTF.